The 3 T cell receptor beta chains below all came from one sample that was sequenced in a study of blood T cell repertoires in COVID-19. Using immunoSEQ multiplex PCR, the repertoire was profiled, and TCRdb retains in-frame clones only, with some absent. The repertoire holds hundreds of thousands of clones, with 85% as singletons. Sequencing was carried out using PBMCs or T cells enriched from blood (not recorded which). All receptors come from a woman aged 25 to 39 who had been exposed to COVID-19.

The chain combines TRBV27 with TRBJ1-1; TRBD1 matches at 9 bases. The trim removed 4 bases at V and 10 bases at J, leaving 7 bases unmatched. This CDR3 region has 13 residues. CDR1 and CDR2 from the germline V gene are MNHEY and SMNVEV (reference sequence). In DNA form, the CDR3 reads TGTGCCAGCAGTTGGGACAGGGTGTGGGGAGCTTTCTTT. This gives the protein CASSWDRVWGAFF.

The CDR3 loop reads CASSLAPAGTSYNEQFF. Here the CDR3 DNA reads TGCGCCAGCAGCTTGGCGCCAGCGGGGACCTCCTACAATGAGCAGTTCTTC. The J gene is TRBJ2-1, the V gene TRBV5-1; 7 nucleotides agree with TRBD2. Trimming took 0 bases from V and 0 from J; bases not matched to a gene: 6. The length of the CDR3 is 17 residues. CDR1 is SGHRS and CDR2 is YFSETQ in the germline V gene.

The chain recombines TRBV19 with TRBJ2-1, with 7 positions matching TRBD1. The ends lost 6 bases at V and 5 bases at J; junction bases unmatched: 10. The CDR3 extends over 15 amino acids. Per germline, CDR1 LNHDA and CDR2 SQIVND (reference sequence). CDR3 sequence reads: CASSTGTDRDNEQFF. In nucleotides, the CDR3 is TGTGCCAGTAGCACCGGGACAGATAGAGACAATGAGCAGTTCTTC.